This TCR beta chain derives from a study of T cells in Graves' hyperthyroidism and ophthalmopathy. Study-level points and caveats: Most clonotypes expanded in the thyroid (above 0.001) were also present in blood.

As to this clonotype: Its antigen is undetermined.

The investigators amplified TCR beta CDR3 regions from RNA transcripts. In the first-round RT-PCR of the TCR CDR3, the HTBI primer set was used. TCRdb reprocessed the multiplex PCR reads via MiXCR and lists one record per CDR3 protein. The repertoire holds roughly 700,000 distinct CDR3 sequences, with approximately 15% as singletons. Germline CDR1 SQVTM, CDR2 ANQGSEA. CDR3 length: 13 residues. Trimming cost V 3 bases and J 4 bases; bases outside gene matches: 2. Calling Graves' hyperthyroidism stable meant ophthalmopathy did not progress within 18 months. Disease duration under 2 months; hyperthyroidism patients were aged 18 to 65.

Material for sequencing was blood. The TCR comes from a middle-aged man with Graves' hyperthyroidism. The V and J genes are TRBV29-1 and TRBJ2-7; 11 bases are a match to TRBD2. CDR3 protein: CSVEGLADYEQYF. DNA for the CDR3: TGCAGCGTTGAGGGACTAGCGGATTACGAGCAGTACTTC.